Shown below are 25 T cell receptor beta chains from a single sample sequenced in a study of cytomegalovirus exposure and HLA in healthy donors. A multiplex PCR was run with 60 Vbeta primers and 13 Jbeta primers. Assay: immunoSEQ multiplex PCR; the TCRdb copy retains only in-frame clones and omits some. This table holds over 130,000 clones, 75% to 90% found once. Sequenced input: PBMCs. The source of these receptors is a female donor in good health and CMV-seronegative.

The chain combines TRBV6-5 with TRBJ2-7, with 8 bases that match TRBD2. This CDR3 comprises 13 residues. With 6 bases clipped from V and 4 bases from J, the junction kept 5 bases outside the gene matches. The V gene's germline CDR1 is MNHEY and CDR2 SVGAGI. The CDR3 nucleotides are TGTGCCAGCAGCCTCGGACTAGCTTACGAGCAGTACTTC. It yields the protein CASSLGLAYEQYF.

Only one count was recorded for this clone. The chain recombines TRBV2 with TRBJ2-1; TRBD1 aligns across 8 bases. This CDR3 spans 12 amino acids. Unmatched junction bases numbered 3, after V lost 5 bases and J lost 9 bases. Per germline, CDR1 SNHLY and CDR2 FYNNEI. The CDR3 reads CASSYDRGEQFF. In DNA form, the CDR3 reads TGTGCCAGCAGTTACGACAGGGGTGAGCAGTTCTTC.

CDR3 region: CSVGVSGVGETQYF. Written as DNA, the CDR3 is TGCAGCGTTGGAGTTTCGGGGGTCGGGGAGACCCAGTACTTC. This chain uses TRBV29-1 with TRBJ2-5, with D perhaps matching TRBD2 (6 bases). The CDR3 has 14 residues. V was trimmed by 4 bases and J by 5 bases, leaving 17 bases between them. Germline CDR1 reads SQVTM; CDR2 reads ANQGSEA.

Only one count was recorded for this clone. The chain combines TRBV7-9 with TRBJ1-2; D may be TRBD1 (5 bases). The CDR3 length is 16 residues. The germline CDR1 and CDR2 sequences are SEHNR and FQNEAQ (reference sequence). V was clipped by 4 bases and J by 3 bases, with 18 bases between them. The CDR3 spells CASSYDSSRGYYGYTF. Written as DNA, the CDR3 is TGTGCCAGCAGCTACGACAGCAGCCGCGGTTACTATGGCTACACCTTC.

The CDR3: CAISESKLSGSYEQYF. The DNA of the CDR3 is TGTGCCATCAGTGAGTCGAAGCTTAGCGGGAGCTACGAGCAGTACTTC. This chain uses TRBV10-3 with TRBJ2-7; 9 positions agree with TRBD2. CDR1 and CDR2 from the germline V gene are ENHRY and SYGVKD. With 0 bases clipped from V and 3 bases from J, the junction kept 6 bases outside the gene matches. The CDR3 runs 16 residues.

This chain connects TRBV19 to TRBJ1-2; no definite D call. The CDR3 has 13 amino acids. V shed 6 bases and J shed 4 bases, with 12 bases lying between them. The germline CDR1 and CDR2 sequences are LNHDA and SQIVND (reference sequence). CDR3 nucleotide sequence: TGTGCCAGTAGAGAAGCAAGTACCTATGGCTACACCTTC. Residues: CASREASTYGYTF.

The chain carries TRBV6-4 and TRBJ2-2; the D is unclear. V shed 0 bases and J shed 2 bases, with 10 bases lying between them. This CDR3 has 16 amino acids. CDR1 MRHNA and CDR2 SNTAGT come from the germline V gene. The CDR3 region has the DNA TGTGCCAGCAGTGACTCGAATACACATAACACCGGGGAGCTGTTTTTT. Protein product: CASSDSNTHNTGELFF.

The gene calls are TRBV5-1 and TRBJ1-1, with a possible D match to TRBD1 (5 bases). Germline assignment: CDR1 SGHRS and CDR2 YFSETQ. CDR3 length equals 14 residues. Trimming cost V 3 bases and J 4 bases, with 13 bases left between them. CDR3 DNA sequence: TGCGCCAGCAGCTGGACGACAGCGGGCACTGAAGCTTTCTTT. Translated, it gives CASSWTTAGTEAFF.

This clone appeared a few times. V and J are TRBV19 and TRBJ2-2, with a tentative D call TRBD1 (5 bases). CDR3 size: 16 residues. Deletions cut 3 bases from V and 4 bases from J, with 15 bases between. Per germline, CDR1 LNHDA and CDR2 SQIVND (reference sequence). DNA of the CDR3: TGTGCCAGTAGTATCAGAGACAGCCGAAGCACCGGGGAGCTGTTTTTT. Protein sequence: CASSIRDSRSTGELFF.

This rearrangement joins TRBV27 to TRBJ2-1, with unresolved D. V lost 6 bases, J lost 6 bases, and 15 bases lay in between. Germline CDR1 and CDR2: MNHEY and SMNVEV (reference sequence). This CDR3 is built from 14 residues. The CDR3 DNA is TGTGCCAGCAGCTCACACCCCCACCCCAATGAGCAGTTCTTC. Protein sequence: CASSSHPHPNEQFF.

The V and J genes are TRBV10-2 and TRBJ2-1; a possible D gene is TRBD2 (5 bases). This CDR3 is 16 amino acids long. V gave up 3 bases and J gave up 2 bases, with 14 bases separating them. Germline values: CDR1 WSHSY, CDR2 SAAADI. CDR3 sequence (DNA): TGCGCCAGCAGTGACCATCTAGCCGCCACCTACAATGAGCAGTTCTTC. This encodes CASSDHLAATYNEQFF.

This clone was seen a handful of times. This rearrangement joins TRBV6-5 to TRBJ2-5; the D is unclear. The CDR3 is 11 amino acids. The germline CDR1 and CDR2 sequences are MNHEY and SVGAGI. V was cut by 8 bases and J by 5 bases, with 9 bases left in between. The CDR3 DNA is TGTGCCAGCGAGGCGAGGGAGACCCAGTACTTC. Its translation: CASEARETQYF.

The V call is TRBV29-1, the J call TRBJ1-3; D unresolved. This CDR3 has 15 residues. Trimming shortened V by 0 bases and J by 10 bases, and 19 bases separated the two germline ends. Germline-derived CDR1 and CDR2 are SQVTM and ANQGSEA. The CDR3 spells CSVEDPSSSSETIYF. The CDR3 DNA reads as TGCAGCGTTGAAGACCCGAGCTCATCGAGCGAGACCATATATTTT.

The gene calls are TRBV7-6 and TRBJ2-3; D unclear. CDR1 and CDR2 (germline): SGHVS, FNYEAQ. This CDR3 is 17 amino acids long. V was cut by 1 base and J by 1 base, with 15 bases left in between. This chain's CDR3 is CASSLEMGRMGTDTQYF. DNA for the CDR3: TGTGCCAGCAGCTTAGAAATGGGCAGAATGGGCACAGATACGCAGTATTTT.

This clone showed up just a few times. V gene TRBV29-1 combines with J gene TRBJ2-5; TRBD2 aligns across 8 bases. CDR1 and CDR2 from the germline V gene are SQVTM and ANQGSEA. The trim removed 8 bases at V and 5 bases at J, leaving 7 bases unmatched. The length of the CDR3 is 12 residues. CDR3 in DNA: TGCAGCTTCAGCGGGGGTGGGGAGACCCAGTACTTC. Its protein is CSFSGGGETQYF.

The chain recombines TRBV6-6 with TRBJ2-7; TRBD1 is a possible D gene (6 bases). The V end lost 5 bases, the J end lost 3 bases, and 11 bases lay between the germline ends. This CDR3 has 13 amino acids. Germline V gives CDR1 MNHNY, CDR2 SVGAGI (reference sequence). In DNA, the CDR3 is TGTGCCAGCAGTCCGGACAGCTTCTACGAGCAGTACTTC. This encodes CASSPDSFYEQYF.

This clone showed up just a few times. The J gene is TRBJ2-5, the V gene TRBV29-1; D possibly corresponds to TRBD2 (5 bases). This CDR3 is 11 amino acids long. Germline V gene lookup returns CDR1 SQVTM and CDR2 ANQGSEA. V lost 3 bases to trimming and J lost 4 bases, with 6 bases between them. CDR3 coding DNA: TGCAGCGTTGACGAGGGAGAGACCCAGTACTTC. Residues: CSVDEGETQYF.

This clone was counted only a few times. The CDR3 coding sequence is TGCAGTGCCAAGAGAAACAATGAGCAGTTCTTC. Its protein product is CSAKRNNEQFF. This chain links TRBV20-1 with TRBJ2-1; D gene unclear. The CDR3 has 11 residues. Germline CDR1 reads DFQATT; CDR2 reads SNEGSKA (reference sequence). Trimming removed 6 bases at V and 5 bases at J, with 8 bases between.

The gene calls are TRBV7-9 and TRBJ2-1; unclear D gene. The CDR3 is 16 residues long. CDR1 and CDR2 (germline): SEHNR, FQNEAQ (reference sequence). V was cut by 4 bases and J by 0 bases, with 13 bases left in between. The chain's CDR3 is CASSSLPVSSYNEQFF. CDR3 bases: TGTGCCAGCAGCTCCCTCCCGGTAAGCTCCTACAATGAGCAGTTCTTC.

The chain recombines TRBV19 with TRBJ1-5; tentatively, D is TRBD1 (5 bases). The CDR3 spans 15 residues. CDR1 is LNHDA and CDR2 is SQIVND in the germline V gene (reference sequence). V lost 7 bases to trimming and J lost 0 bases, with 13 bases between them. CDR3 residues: CASIPPGVSNQPQHF. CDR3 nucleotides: TGTGCCAGTATTCCCCCGGGGGTTAGCAATCAGCCCCAGCATTTT.

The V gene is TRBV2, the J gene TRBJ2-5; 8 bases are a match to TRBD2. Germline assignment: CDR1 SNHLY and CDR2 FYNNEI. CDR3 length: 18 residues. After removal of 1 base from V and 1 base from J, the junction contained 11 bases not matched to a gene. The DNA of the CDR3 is TGTGCCAGCAGTGAAGGCCTCGTCGGAGCGGGAGCCCAAGAGACCCAGTACTTC. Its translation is CASSEGLVGAGAQETQYF.

The DNA for the CDR3 is TGTGCCAGCAGTTACCCGACAGGGATGAGGACTGAAGCTTTCTTT. Its protein is CASSYPTGMRTEAFF. This chain connects TRBV6-5 to TRBJ1-1; 7 bases match TRBD1. Germline V lookup: CDR1 MNHEY, CDR2 SVGAGI. The V and J ends lost 2 bases and 5 bases, in that order; junction bases with no gene match: 8. The CDR3 consists of 15 residues.

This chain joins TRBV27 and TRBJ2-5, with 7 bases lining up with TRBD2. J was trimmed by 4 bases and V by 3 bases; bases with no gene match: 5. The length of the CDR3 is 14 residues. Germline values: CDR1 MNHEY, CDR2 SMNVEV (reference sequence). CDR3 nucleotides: TGTGCCAGCAGTTTGGGCGGGAGAGGAGAGACCCAGTACTTC. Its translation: CASSLGGRGETQYF.

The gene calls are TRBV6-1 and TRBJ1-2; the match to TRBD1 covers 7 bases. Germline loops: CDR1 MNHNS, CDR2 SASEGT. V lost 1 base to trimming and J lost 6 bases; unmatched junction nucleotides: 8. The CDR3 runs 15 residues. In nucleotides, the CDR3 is TGTGCCAGCAGTGAAGGTTCGGGACAGTGGGATGGCTACACCTTC. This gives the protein CASSEGSGQWDGYTF.

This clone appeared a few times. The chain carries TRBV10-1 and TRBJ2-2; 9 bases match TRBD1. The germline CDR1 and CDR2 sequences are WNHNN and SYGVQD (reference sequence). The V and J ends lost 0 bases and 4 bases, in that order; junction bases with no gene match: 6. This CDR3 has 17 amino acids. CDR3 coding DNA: TGCGCCAGCAGTGAGTCGAACAGGGGGCAGGTCACCGGGGAGCTGTTTTTT. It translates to CASSESNRGQVTGELFF.